This TCR beta chain comes out of a study of cytomegalovirus exposure and HLA in healthy donors. Study-wide points: CMV antigen specificity of three CMV-associated chains was confirmed in vitro.

Trimming removed 5 bases from V and 0 bases from J, with 10 bases in between. The CDR3 has 14 residues. Germline CDR1 and CDR2: SGHTA and FQGNSA. Notes on this clone: What it binds is unknown.

PCR used 60 Vbeta primers and 13 Jbeta primers. Sequenced by immunoSEQ multiplex PCR; TCRdb stores in-frame clones only, minus some. This sample carries 150,000 to 200,000 clones, about four fifths of them seen once, and the ten largest clones take approximately 0.39%. The TCR was taken from a male donor in good health and CMV-seropositive. The J gene is TRBJ1-1, the V gene TRBV7-2; no reliable D call. Specimen: PBMCs. The chain's CDR3 is CASSRRTMNTEAFF. CDR3 DNA sequence: TGTGCCAGCAGCCGTAGGACTATGAACACTGAAGCTTTCTTT.